What follows are 3 T cell receptor beta chains derived from one specimen sequenced in a study of monozygotic twins with inflammatory bowel disease (dated by TCRdb to about 2019). The method behind the library was 5' RACE. Sequencing was performed on an Illumina HiSeq 2500. The reads were reprocessed in TCRdb, with one entry per CDR3 protein sequence and no accompanying DNA. The sample table on file contains some 150,000 distinct CDR3 sequences. In total, the top ten clones hold roughly 2.4% of the sample. The source material was blood. The receptor source for this set is a human donor with ulcerative colitis or Crohn's disease, or a healthy co-twin of an affected twin (not recorded which).

The J gene is TRBJ1-6, the V gene TRBV5-5. The CDR3 sequence is 15 residues long. The V gene's germline CDR1 is SGHKS and CDR2 YYEKEE (reference sequence). The CDR3 here is CASSLLGLPRSPLHF.

V usage is TRBV5-1 and J usage is TRBJ1-1; without DNA, the TCRdb call of TRBD1 cannot be checked. CDR1 is SGHRS and CDR2 is YFSETQ in the germline V gene. The CDR3 totals 16 residues. CDR3 sequence: CASSPRDRGWIGGAFF.

Measured by frequency, this clonotype is medium-sized. The genes are TRBV6-4 and TRBJ2-3; TCRdb calls TRBD1, which cannot be checked without DNA. The CDR3 consists of 14 residues. Germline V gene data show CDR1 as MRHNA and CDR2 as SNTAGT. The CDR3 reads CASSDGGATDTQYF.